The T cell receptor (beta chain) described here comes from a study of control samples from healthy donors and cancer patients. This table comes from immunoSEQ multiplex PCR, and its TCRdb copy is limited to in-frame clones, with some not included. The table has 150,000 to 180,000 clones, around 95% seen once. Germline loops: CDR1 MNHNY, CDR2 SVGAGI (reference sequence). V lost 5 bases and J lost 5; bases outside the gene matches: 11. The CDR3 runs to 15 residues. V gene TRBV6-6 combines with J gene TRBJ2-7; 8 nucleotides line up with TRBD1. This receptor was obtained from a man aged 40-49 years in good health. The material sequenced was blood. CDR3 nucleotide sequence: TGTGCCAGCAGTCCCGCGGACAGGGTTTTCCACGAGCAGTACTTC. This translates into CASSPADRVFHEQYF.